This record looks at one T cell receptor (beta chain) sequence and its context. TCRdb's copy holds only in-frame clones and misses some; the assay was immunoSEQ multiplex PCR. The sample comprises 85,000 to 95,000 clones, about 95% of which are singletons, and approximately 0.35% rests with the top ten. This sample is drawn from a study of technical replicates of blood from a few donors. V lost 3 bases, J lost 4 bases, and 3 bases stayed unmatched. CDR1 LNHDA and CDR2 SQIVND come from the germline V gene (reference sequence). The CDR3 is made up of 14 amino acids. The chain recombines TRBV19 with TRBJ2-1; TRBD2 aligns across 7 bases. The clonotype comes from a human donor in good health. The specimen sequenced was T cells isolated from PBMCs. CDR3 in amino acids: CASSMGGGYNEQFF. In DNA form, the CDR3 reads TGTGCCAGTAGTATGGGGGGGGGTTACAATGAGCAGTTCTTC.